This TCR beta chain is drawn from a study of shared clonotypes between healthy human individuals. Naive CD4+ cells were CD45RA-selected; the remaining cells were memory. The V and J ends lost 4 bases and 4 bases, in that order; junction bases with no gene match: 7. Germline lookup yields CDR1 SGHRS and CDR2 YFSETQ. The CDR3 extends over 15 amino acids. The repertoire was sequenced with immunoSEQ multiplex PCR; TCRdb's copy has only in-frame clones and lacks some. Of 2.3 million or so clones in the sample, approximately 95% were seen once. The sequence derives from a man younger than 35 in good health. Some clones in this sample may be carry-over from other donors' samples. This chain joins TRBV5-1 and TRBJ2-5, with 10 bases lining up with TRBD1. The material sequenced was naive CD4+ T cells from PBMCs. This sample's subset: CD45RA+ positively selected. CDR3 sequence: CASSGTGDRGETQYF. The CDR3 nucleotides are TGCGCCAGCAGCGGAACCGGGGACAGGGGAGAGACCCAGTACTTC.